This record concerns one T cell receptor beta chain sequence. Its target antigen remains unknown. Base qualities are not recorded, but no much larger clone differs from it by a single base. The library was obtained by RACE. Sequencer: NextSeq 500. During library preparation, unique molecular identifiers were attached to individual cDNA molecules so that TCRs could be counted in a quantitative, reproducible way. From each blood RNA sample, both TCR alpha and TCR beta chains were sequenced. The paper's data handling went like this. The median number of TCRs per sample was approximately 98,000, ranging from roughly 20,000 to 700,000. V, J and CDR3 annotation of the TCR reads was performed with the Decombinator software suite. Every sample was subsampled to the same number of TCRs (28,000) for the PS versus PT1 abundance plots. Expanded TCRs were defined as absent before sensitization and observed at least eight times at the 2-week time point. TCRdb reran the public reads through fastp at Q25 and MiXCR, keeping productive beta chains. Entries are consolidated by CDR3 protein sequence, retaining the most common genes and DNA. The V and J calls were determined by TCRdb, not by the authors. The sample yields roughly 40,000 distinct CDR3 sequences; approximately 10% were counted once. Jointly, the top ten make up approximately 5.9% of the sample.

The data stem from a study of human T cells and chemical hapten exposure (dated by TCRdb to 2020 to 2023). For the wider study: For sensitization, 2% DPC in acetone was applied to a 2 cm by 2 cm area of upper inner arm skin. Peripheral blood TCR repertoire changes were tracked in vivo in alopecia patients during primary and secondary sensitization to the hapten diphenylcyclopropenone (DPC). Weekly therapeutic DPC doses were additionally applied to the scalp of patients throughout the roughly 26-week study period. Approximately 30 alopecia patients provided blood for TCR sequencing at one to four time points (pre-sensitization, 2, 6 and 24 weeks). Patch testing was done on the upper back using Finn chambers containing 0.01% DPC, and results were scored after 6 days according to International Contact Dermatitis Research Group standards. Libraries were combined into a pool for sequencing, and differences in TCR yield between samples came mainly from small differences in library volumes within the pool. Most of the patients in the cohort were female, and the cohort covered alopecia areata with under or over 50% scalp involvement, alopecia totalis and alopecia universalis. Blood samples were taken from patients before sensitization (week 0) and at 2, 6 and about 24 weeks after DPC sensitization.

Reading from cysteine to phenylalanine, the CDR3 counts 14 amino acids. Just the 42-base CDR3 DNA is kept, in frame starting at base 1. Here V drops 6 bases and J drops 6 bases, and the junction holds 7 bases not matched to any gene. The time point label, as the study defines it: pre-sensitization, week 0. In light of the paper, this sample's treatment or condition label describes: therapeutic diphenylcyclopropenone sensitization with weekly scalp DPC. At each patch-test visit, blood was drawn before the patch test was applied. Eligible patients were aged 18 to 70, diagnosed with alopecia, deemed suitable for DPC therapy, and excluded if pregnant. Total RNA was extracted from unfractionated whole blood collected in Tempus Blood RNA tubes. Study-wide conclusions, independent of this receptor: DPC sensitization did not change how many TCRs were above 1 in 1000 frequency, and no evidence was found of alterations in global repertoire structure. After repeated subsampling, the strength of the expansion versus patch-test correlation and the threshold at which it became significant changed. Significantly more large CDR3 similarity clusters were formed by expanded TCRs than by pre-sensitization or healthy control sets, consistent with antigen-driven responses. Because all patients had alopecia, a presumed autoimmune disease, the immune response of the patients might differ from that of healthy individuals. A positive correlation was found between the number of PT1 expanded TCRs and patch test score, with significance reached at thresholds 8, 16 and 32 but not 4.

The sequence was collected from a man aged 30 to 39 with alopecia areata. Some clones in this sample may be carry-over from other donors' samples. Recombination joined TRBV12-3 or TRBV12-4 with TRBJ2-1, with 8 bases in between that match TRBD2. Material: whole blood, obtained in connection with sensitization to the hapten diphenylcyclopropenone (DPC). The CDR3 is CASRSSGYPNEQFF. The DNA sequence reads TGTGCCAGCAGGTCTAGCGGGTACCCCAATGAGCAGTTCTTC.